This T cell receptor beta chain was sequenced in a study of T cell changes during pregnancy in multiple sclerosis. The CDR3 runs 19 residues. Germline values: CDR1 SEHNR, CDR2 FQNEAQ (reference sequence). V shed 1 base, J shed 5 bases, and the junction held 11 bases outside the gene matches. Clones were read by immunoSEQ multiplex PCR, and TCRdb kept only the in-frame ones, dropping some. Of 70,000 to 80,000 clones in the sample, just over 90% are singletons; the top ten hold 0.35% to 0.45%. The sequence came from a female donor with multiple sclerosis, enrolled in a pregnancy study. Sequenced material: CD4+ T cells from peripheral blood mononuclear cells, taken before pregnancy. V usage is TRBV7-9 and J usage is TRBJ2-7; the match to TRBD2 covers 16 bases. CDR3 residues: CASSLGSGTSGGAKNEQYF. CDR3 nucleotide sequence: TGTGCCAGCAGCTTAGGTTCCGGGACTAGCGGGGGGGCGAAGAACGAGCAGTACTTC.